This TCR beta chain was observed in a study of naive and memory T cell subsets (TCRdb year 2017). For the study in its entirety: The figure summarizing the skin biopsy and whole blood samples listed about 10 blood donors, 7 tuberculin skin test biopsies and 3 saline control biopsies. PCR2 was typically run as a SYBR Green qPCR and stopped at a set threshold, although low-input samples could use end-point PCR of around 6 cycles instead.

The CDR3 sequence holds 13 residues, the cysteine and phenylalanine included. Only the CDR3 part of the read is kept: 39 bases, read in frame from the first base. Trimming at the junction amounts to 7 bases on V and 6 bases on J, and the germline ends lie 15 bases apart. A robust, sensitive protocol for the amplification, sequencing and analysis of TCRs was described in the study, in which 3' ligation of a UMI-containing oligonucleotide to TCR cDNA was used. For whole blood analysis, 2.5 ml of peripheral blood was collected from healthy adult volunteers into Tempus tubes, and RNA was extracted following the manufacturer's instructions. Total RNA, without cell sorting, was DNase treated with RQ1 DNase before reverse transcription, targeting 1 to 1000 ng input. Libraries were prepared from skin biopsies and whole blood so that pipeline robustness could be tested in samples in which T cells form a minority population.

The table lists this clonotype with many counts. No cognate antigen has been identified for it. No qualities accompany the bases; no much larger clone lies one base away. Beyond this particular receptor, the publication reports: The RNA-based method was acknowledged as potentially sensitive to TCR transcript changes with T cell activation and differentiation.

The library was obtained by UMI-ligation and nested PCR. Four rounds of PCR, run with the SP2 primer together with nested alpha and beta constant region primers, were used to amplify the ligated cDNA. For the blood and skin samples, reverse transcription of TCR RNA was done with SuperScript IV along with alpha and beta constant region primers. Using T4 RNA ligase 1, an oligonucleotide carrying both the Illumina SP2 primer and a UMI was ligated onto the 3' end of the cDNA. The 12-nucleotide UMI consisted of two random hexamers with an eight-base spacer between the hexamers to prevent hairpin formation. TCR alpha and beta chain libraries were processed separately from the second PCR onward, with dual indexing for multiplexing. After pooling, the indexed libraries were analyzed by capillary electrophoresis and sequenced on either an Illumina MiSeq or NextSeq. To boost base diversity and improve cluster recognition, PhiX DNA at roughly 4.5-7% was spiked into the libraries. Processing in the source paper ran as follows. Demultiplexor extracted UMIs from read 2, combined them with read 1 TCR sequence, and split reads by sample indices. V and J genes and V-J junctions were identified by Decombinator, and each TCR was assigned a five-part identifier that included V and J deletions. Collapsinator used UMIs to correct sequencing errors and PCR amplification heterogeneity, yielding UMI-based abundance per TCR. Identifiers were converted to nucleotide sequence by CDR3Translator and translated to amino acids, and CDR3 regions were extracted on the basis of terminal motifs. After normalization to the amount of input RNA, the error-corrected alpha and beta TCR counts from blood and from skin were compared. Clones were called with MiXCR by TCRdb after fastp trimmed the public reads at Q25, and only in-frame beta chains were retained. Every distinct CDR3 protein forms one entry, paired with its most common genes and DNA. TCRdb, rather than the study authors, made the V and J calls. Present in this sample are about 25,000 distinct CDR3 sequences, roughly 5.4% of which were seen just once. Around 7% of the sample is in the top ten clones.

This clonotype originated in an adult in good health. The chain joins TRBV12-3 or TRBV12-4 to TRBJ1-2; a tentative D match to TRBD1 spans 5 bases. What was sequenced was blood. The bases are TGTGCCAGCACCATCCCCCAGGGAGATGGCTACACCTTC. Its amino acids are CASTIPQGDGYTF.